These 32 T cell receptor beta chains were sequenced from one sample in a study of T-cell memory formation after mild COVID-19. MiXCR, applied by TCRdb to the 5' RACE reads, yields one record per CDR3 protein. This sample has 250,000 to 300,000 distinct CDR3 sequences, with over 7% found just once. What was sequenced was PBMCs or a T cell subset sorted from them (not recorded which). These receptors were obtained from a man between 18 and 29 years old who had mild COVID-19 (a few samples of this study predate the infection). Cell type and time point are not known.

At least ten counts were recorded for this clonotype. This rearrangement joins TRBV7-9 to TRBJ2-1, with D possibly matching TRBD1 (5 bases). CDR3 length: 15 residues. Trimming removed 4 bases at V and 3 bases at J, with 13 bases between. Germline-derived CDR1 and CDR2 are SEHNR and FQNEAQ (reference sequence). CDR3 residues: CASSYSTGDYNEQFF. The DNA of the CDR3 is TGTGCCAGCAGCTATTCCACAGGAGACTACAATGAGCAGTTCTTC.

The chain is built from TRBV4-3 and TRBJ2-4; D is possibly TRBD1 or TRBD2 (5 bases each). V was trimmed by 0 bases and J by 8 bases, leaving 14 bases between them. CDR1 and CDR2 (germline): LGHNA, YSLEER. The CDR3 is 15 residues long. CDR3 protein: CASSQDNSRGDIQYF. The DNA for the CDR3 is TGCGCCAGCAGCCAAGATAACTCTCGGGGCGACATTCAGTACTTC.

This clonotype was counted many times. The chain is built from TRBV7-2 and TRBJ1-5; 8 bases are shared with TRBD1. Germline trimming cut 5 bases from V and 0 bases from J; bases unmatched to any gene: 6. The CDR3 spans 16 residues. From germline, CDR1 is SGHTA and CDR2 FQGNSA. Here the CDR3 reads CASSKYRGTSNQPQHF. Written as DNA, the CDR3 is TGTGCCAGCAGCAAATACAGGGGGACTAGCAATCAGCCCCAGCATTTT.

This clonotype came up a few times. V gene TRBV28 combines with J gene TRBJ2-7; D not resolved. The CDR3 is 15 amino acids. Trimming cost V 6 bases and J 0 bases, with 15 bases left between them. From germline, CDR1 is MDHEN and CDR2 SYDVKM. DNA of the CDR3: TGTGCCAGCAGCCCCCCGGCCGGATCCTCCTACGAGCAGTACTTC. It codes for CASSPPAGSSYEQYF.

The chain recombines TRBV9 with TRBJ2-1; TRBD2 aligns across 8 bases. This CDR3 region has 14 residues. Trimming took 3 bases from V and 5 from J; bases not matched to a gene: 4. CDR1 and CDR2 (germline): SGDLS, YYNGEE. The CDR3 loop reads CASSGLAWHNEQFF. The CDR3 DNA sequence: TGTGCCAGCAGCGGACTAGCGTGGCACAATGAGCAGTTCTTC.

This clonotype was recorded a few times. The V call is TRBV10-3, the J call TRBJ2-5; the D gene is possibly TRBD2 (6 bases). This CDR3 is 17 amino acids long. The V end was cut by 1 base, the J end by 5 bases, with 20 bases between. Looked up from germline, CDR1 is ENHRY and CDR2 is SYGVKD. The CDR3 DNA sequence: TGTGCCATCAGTGAGTGGGTCAGCGGAGGGGAGAAGGAGACCCAGTACTTC. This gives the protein CAISEWVSGGEKETQYF.

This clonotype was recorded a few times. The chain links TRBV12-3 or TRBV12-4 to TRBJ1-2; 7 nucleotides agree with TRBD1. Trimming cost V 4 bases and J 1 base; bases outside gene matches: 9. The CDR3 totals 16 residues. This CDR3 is CASSSDDRDHNYGYTF. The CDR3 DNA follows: TGTGCCAGCAGTTCAGACGACAGGGACCATAACTATGGCTACACCTTC.

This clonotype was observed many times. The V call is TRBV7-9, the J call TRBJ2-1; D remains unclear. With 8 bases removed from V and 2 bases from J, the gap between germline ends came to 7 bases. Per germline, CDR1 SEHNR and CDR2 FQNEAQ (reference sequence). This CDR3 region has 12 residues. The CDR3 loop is CASVPAYNEQFF. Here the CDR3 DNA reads TGTGCCAGCGTGCCGGCCTACAATGAGCAGTTCTTC.

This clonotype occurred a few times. CDR3 DNA: TGCAGCGCCGTGGGGGGGCAGGGGAACACTGAAGCTTTCTTT. This translates into CSAVGGQGNTEAFF. This chain joins TRBV20-1 and TRBJ1-1; tentatively, D is TRBD1 (6 bases). Germline assignment: CDR1 DFQATT and CDR2 SNEGSKA (reference sequence). The CDR3 totals 14 residues.

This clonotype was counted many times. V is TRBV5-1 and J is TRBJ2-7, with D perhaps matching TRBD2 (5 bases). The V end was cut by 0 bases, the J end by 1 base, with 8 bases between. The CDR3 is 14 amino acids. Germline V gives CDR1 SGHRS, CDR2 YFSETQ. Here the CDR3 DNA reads TGCGCCAGCAGCTTGGGGGCGGGTTCCTACGAGCAGTACTTC. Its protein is CASSLGAGSYEQYF. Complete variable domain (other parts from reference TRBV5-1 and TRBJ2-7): KAGVTQTPRYLIKTRGQQVTLSCSPISGHRSVSWYQQTPGQGLQFLFEYFSETQRNKGNFPGRFSGRQFSNSRSEMNVSTLELGDSALYLCASSLGAGSYEQYFGPGTRLTVT.

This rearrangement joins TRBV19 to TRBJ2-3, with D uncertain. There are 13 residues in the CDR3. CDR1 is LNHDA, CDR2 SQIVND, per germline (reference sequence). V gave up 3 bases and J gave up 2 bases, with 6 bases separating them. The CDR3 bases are TGTGCCAGTAGTATCCGGACCACAGATACGCAGTATTTT. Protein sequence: CASSIRTTDTQYF.

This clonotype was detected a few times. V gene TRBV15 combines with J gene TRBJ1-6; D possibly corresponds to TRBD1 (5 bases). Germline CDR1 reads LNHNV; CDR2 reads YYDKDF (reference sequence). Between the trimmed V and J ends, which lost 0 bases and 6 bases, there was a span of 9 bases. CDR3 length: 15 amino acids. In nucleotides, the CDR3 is TGTGCCACCAGCAGAGAACGGGACGGTAATTCACCCCTCCACTTT. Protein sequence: CATSRERDGNSPLHF. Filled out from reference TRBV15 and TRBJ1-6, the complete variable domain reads DAMVIQNPRYQVTQFGKPVTLSCSQTLNHNVMYWYQQKSSQAPKLLFHYYDKDFNNEADTPDNFQSRRPNTSFCFLDIRSPGLGDTAMYLCATSRERDGNSPLHFGNGTRLTVT.

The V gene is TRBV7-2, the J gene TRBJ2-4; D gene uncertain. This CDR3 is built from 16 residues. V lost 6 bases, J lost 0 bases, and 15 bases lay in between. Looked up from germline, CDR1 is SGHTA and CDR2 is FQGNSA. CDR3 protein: CASSLSQILAKNIQYF. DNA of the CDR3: TGTGCCAGCAGTCTCAGTCAGATACTAGCCAAAAACATTCAGTACTTC.

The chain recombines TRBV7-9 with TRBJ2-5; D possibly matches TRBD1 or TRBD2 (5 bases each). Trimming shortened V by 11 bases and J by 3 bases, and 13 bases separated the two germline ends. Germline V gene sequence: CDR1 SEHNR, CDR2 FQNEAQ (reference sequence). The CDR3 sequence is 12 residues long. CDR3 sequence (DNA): TGTGCCTCAGAGGGGCCCGAAGAGACCCAGTACTTC. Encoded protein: CASEGPEETQYF. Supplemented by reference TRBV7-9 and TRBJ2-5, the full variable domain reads DTGVSQNPRHKITKRGQNVTFRCDPISEHNRLYWYRQTLGQGPEFLTYFQNEAQLEKSRLLSDRFSAERPKGSFSTLEIQRTEQGDSAMYLCASEGPEETQYFGPGTRLLVL.

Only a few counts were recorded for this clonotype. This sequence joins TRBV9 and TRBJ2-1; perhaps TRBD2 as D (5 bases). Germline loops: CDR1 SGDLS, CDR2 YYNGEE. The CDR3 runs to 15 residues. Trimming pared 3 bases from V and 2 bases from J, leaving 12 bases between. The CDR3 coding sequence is TGTGCCAGCAGCGCCGGCGGGTCAACCTACAATGAGCAGTTCTTC. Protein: CASSAGGSTYNEQFF.

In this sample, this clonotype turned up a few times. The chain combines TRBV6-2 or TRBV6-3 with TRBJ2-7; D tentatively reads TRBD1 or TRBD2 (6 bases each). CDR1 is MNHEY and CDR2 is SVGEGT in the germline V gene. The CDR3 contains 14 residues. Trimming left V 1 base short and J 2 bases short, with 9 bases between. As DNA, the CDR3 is TGTGCCAGCAGTTACTTGGGGGGCGCCTACGAGCAGTACGTC. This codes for CASSYLGGAYEQYV.

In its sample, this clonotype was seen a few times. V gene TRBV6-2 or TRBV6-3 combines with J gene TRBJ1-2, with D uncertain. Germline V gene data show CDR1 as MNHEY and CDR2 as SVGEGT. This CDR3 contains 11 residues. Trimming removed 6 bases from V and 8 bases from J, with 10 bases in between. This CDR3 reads CASRQPRGYTF. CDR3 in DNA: TGTGCCAGCAGACAACCTAGGGGCTACACCTTC.

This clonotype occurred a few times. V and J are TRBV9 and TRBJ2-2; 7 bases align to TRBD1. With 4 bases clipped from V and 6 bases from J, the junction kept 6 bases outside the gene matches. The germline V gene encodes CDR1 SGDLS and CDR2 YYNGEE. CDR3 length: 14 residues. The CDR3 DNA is TGTGCCAGCAGCAGCCCCGGGACAGCCGGGGAGCTGTTTTTT. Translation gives CASSSPGTAGELFF.

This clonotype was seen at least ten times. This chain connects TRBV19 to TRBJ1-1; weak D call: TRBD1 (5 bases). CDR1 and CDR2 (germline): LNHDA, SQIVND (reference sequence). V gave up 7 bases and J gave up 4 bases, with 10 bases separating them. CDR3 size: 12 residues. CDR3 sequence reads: CASIQGATEAFF. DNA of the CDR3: TGTGCCAGTATCCAAGGGGCCACTGAAGCTTTCTTT. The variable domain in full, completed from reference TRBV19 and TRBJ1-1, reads DGGITQSPKYLFRKEGQNVTLSCEQNLNHDAMYWYRQDPGQGLRLIYYSQIVNDFQKGDIAEGYSVSREKKESFPLTVTSAQKNPTAFYLCASIQGATEAFFGQGTRLTVV.

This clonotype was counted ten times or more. CDR3 bases: TGTGCCATCAGTATGGGACTAGCGGGCTTGTACAATGAGCAGTTCTTC. It specifies CAISMGLAGLYNEQFF. V gene TRBV10-3 combines with J gene TRBJ2-1; 12 bases map to TRBD2. Per the germline V gene, CDR1 is ENHRY and CDR2 is SYGVKD. CDR3 length equals 16 residues. The trim removed 5 bases at V and 4 bases at J, leaving 6 bases unmatched.

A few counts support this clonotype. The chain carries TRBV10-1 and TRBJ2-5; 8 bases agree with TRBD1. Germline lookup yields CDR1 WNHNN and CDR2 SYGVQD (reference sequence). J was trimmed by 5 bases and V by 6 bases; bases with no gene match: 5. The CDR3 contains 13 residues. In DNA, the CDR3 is TGCGCCAGCAGCGAGACAGGGGCGGAGACCCAGTACTTC. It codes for CASSETGAETQYF.

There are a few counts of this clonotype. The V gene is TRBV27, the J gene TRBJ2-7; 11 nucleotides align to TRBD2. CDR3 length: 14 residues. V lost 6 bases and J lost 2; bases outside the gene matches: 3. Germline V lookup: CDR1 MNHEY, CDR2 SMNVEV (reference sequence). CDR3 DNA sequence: TGTGCCAGCAGATCGACTAGCGGGACCTACGAGCAGTACTTC. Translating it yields CASRSTSGTYEQYF.

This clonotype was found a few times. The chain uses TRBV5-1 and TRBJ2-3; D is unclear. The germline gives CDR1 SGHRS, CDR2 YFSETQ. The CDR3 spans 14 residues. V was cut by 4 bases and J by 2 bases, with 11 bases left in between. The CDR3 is CASSVLVLTDTQYF. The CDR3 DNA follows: TGCGCCAGCAGCGTACTTGTTCTCACAGATACGCAGTATTTT.

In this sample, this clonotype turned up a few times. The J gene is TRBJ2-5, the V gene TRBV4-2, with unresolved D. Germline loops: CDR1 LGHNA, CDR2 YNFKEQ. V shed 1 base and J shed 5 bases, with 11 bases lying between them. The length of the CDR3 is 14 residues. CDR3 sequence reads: CASSQGEDRETQYF. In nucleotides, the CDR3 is TGTGCCAGCAGCCAAGGTGAAGACCGGGAGACCCAGTACTTC.

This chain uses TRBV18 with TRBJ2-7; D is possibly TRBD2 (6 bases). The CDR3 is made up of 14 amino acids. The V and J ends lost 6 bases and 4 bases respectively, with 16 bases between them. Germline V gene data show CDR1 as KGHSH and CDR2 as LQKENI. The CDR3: CASSPEGSGYEQYF. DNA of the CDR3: TGTGCCAGCTCCCCGGAGGGGTCCGGATACGAGCAGTACTTC.

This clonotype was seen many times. The CDR3 sequence is CASTGGGRGTDTQYF. DNA for the CDR3: TGTGCCAGCACCGGGGGGGGCCGGGGGACAGATACGCAGTATTTT. The chain uses TRBV27 and TRBJ2-3; 8 bases are a match to TRBD2. Per germline, CDR1 MNHEY and CDR2 SMNVEV (reference sequence). Unmatched junction bases numbered 9, after V lost 7 bases and J lost 3 bases. The CDR3 consists of 15 residues.

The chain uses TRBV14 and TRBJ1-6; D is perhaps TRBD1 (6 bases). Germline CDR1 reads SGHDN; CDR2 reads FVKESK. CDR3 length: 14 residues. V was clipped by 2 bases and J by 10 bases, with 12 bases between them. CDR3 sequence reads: CASSQLQGGSPLHF. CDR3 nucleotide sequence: TGTGCCAGCAGCCAACTACAGGGAGGCTCACCCCTCCACTTT.

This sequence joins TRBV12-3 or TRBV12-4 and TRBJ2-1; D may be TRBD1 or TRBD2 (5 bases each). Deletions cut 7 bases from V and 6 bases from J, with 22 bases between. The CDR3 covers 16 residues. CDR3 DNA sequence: TGTGCCAGCACTCCGGGACCTCGAAATTACGGCAATGAGCAGTTCTTC. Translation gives CASTPGPRNYGNEQFF.

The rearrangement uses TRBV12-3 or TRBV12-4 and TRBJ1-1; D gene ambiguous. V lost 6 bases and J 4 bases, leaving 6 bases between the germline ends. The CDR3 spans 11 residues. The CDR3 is CASRATTEAFF. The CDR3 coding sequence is TGTGCCAGCAGAGCGACCACTGAAGCTTTCTTT.

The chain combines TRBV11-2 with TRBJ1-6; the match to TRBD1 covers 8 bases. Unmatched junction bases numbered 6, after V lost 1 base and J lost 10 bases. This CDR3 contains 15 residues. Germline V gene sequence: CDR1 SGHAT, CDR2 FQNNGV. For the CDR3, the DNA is TGTGCCAGCAGCTTAGCCCACAGGGGGTTCTCACCCCTCCACTTT. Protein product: CASSLAHRGFSPLHF.

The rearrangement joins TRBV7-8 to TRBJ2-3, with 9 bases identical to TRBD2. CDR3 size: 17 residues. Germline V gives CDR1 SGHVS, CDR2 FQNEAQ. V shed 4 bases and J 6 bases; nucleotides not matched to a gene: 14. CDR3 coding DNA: TGTGCCAGCAGCTGGGCGGGTAGCGGGGGAGACGGGGATACGCAGTATTTT. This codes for CASSWAGSGGDGDTQYF.

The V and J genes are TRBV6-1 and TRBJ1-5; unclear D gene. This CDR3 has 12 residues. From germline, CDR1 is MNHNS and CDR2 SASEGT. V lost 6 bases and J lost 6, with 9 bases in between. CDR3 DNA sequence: TGTGCCAGCAGGCCCGGGGTTCAGCCCCAGCATTTT. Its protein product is CASRPGVQPQHF.